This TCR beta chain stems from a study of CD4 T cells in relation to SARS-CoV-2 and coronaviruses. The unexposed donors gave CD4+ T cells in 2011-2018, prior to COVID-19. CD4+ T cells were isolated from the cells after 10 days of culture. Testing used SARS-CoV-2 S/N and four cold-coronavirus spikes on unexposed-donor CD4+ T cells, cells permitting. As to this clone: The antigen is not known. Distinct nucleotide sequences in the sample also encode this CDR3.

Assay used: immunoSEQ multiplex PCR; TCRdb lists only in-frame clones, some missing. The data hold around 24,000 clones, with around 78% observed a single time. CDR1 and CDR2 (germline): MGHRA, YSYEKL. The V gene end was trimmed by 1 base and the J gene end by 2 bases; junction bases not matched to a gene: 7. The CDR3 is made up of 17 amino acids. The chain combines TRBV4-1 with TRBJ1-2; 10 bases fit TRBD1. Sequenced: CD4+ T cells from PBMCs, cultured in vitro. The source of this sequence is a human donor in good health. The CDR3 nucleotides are TGCGCCAGCAGCCAAGCTACCGGGACAGGGGAAAACTATGGCTACACCTTC. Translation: CASSQATGTGENYGYTF.